The table lists the clone carrying this T cell receptor (beta chain) with many counts. Its antigen is not known. TCRdb recomputed calls from the reads with MiXCR, one row per CDR3 protein. This sample has some 220,000 distinct CDR3 sequences; 6% to 8% occur once, and the top ten carry about 6%. This entry belongs to a study of T cell repertoires in cytomegalovirus infection. Across the study: Public TCR beta signatures were indicative of both CMV infection and a matching HLA type. Study results and limitations: Based on cumulative public TCR beta family frequency, carriers of CMV plus the relevant HLA were identified. The ex vivo response showed dominance by HLA-C-restricted CMV-specific TCR beta clonotypes.

CDR3 length equals 15 residues. V lost 4 bases and J lost 5, with 17 bases in between. Germline CDR1 is MNHEY and CDR2 is SVGEGT. The source is a human donor in good health (CMV status not recorded). Some clones in this sample may be carry-over from other donors' samples. The chain is built from TRBV6-2 or TRBV6-3 and TRBJ2-5; D is possibly TRBD1 (6 bases). The specimen was PBMCs. The DNA for the CDR3 is TGTGCCAGCAGTTTCCCCGACCCCAGGGGCGAGACCCAGTACTTC. The encoded protein is CASSFPDPRGETQYF.